The source of this T cell receptor (beta chain) is a study of patients and donors after allogeneic stem cell transplantation. There are a few counts of this clonotype. One entry per CDR3 protein, called by TCRdb with MiXCR from the RT-PCR reads. The sample yields 85,000 to 90,000 distinct CDR3 sequences, about 44% seen once. The V gene's germline CDR1 is SEHNR and CDR2 FQNEAQ (reference sequence). The CDR3 is 15 residues long. V dropped 1 base and J dropped 7 bases, with 11 bases sitting between them. The clonotype comes from a human donor who was either an allogeneic HSCT recipient or a stem cell or donor lymphocyte infusion donor (not recorded which). It is not recorded whose cells these are; they may come from a transplant donor. The specimen sequenced was blood, either unsorted or a sorted T cell fraction (not recorded which). V usage is TRBV7-9 and J usage is TRBJ1-6; no definite D call. Here the CDR3 DNA reads TGTGCCAGCAGCTTAGGGAACGTCAGAAATTCACCCCTCCACTTT. Protein product: CASSLGNVRNSPLHF.